This T cell receptor (beta chain) was found in a study of blood T cell repertoires in COVID-19. About the study: COVID-19 samples, acute and convalescent, were from the United States, Italy and Spain.

Original handling: Cell counts per sample came from amplifying reference gene primers. Clones were sequenced by immunoSEQ multiplex PCR, and TCRdb holds only the in-frame ones, with some missing. The DNA gave D and trimming, while V, J and clone size come from that table. The sample lists around 200,000 clones; about 83% were seen once. This clone was detected only a few times. The ends were cut back, 0 bases at V and 3 bases at J, with 14 bases in the middle. The CDR3 extends over 16 amino acids. Germline assignment: CDR1 SGHDN and CDR2 FVKESK. Material: peripheral blood. The V call is TRBV14, the J call TRBJ1-2; D call uncertain. This receptor was taken from a woman in her forties with active or convalescent COVID-19. The CDR3 sequence: CASSQDPSGRDYGYTF. The CDR3 DNA sequence: TGTGCCAGCAGCCAAGATCCTTCGGGAAGGGACTATGGCTACACCTTC.